The clone carrying this T cell receptor (beta chain) has a count of ten or more. There are 15 residues in the CDR3. V lost 6 bases to trimming and J lost 2 bases; unmatched junction nucleotides: 8. Germline CDR1 is LNHDA and CDR2 is SQIVND (reference sequence). The data derive from a study of low-dose radiotherapy and immunotherapy resistance in tumors. Whole-study context: It was 1 Gy per fraction every two weeks that Cohort 2 received, adding up to 13 Gy over 26 weeks. While receiving nivolumab 240 mg every two weeks, patients also received ipilimumab 1 mg/kg every six weeks, both intravenously. One day prior to radiation and immunotherapy, intravenous cyclophosphamide at 200 mg/m2 was given, repeated every two weeks.

Alpha and beta chains were covered, as first-strand cDNA relied on TRAV- and TRBV-specific primers. An approximately 19-cycle PCR with a constant-region primer and V-primer adapter amplified TCRs. One entry per CDR3 protein, called by TCRdb with MiXCR from the reads. The data contain around 80,000 distinct CDR3 sequences, 18% of them singletons. Specified time point: before trial treatment. Eligibility was restricted to patients presenting with advanced solid tumors that lacked tumor-infiltrating lymphocytes. The chain recombines TRBV19 with TRBJ2-3, with 7 bases aligning to TRBD1. Sample: PBMCs, taken before treatment. The source of this sequence is a male donor with prostate cancer. CDR3 residues: CASREGQTFTDTQYF. CDR3 sequence (DNA): TGTGCCAGTAGAGAGGGACAGACCTTCACAGATACGCAGTATTTT.